A selection of T cell receptor beta chains follows, all from one sample in a study of T cells after yellow fever vaccination. TCRdb re-analysed the 5' RACE reads in MiXCR, keeping a single row per CDR3 protein. This sample has tens of thousands of distinct CDR3 sequences, with roughly 7.4% found just once. Sequencing was performed on CD8+ T cells sorted from PBMCs, taken on the day of the yellow fever booster vaccination. The receptors here all came from a man aged 25 to 45 who received the YFV17D yellow fever vaccine. Both conserved end residues are part of each CDR3. Each record gives: D gene, J gene, clone size, V gene, CDR3 protein, CDR3 DNA. A D gene is named only where the DNA matches it firmly. Some rows mark clone size as missing; the rest say once, few, many or name a class of expanded clone.

TRBD2 TRBJ2-7 many TRBV28 CASRPGLAGGTPYEQYF TGTGCCAGCCGCCCGGGACTAGCGGGAGGAACCCCCTACGAGCAGTACTTC
TRBD1 TRBJ2-5 - TRBV6-1 CASSGGQGYQETQYF TGTGCCAGCAGCGGTGGACAGGGGTACCAAGAGACCCAGTACTTC
TRBD2 TRBJ2-1 few TRBV7-9 CASSRLADPNFNEQFF TGTGCCAGCAGCCGACTAGCGGACCCGAACTTCAATGAGCAGTTCTTC
TRBD1 TRBJ2-3 - TRBV7-2 CASSFSRDRPYTDTQYF TGTGCCAGCAGCTTTTCCCGGGACAGACCATACACAGATACGCAGTATTTT
- TRBJ2-1 - TRBV15 CATSRVWGSYNEQFF TGTGCCACCAGCAGAGTTTGGGGCTCCTACAATGAGCAGTTCTTC
- TRBJ2-5 many TRBV7-8 CASSHGAAPYETQYF TGTGCCAGCAGCCACGGGGCTGCCCCATATGAGACCCAGTACTTC
- TRBJ2-1 few TRBV15 CATSRGPAPGNEQFF TGTGCCACCAGCAGAGGCCCGGCCCCAGGCAATGAGCAGTTCTTC
- TRBJ1-4 few TRBV20-1 CSAPTATNEKLFF TGCAGTGCTCCTACTGCAACTAATGAAAAACTGTTTTTT
TRBD1 TRBJ2-7 many TRBV7-2 CASSRQGESYEQYF TGTGCCAGCAGCCGACAGGGAGAATCCTACGAGCAGTACTTC
- TRBJ2-2 many TRBV28 CASGPGGLNTGELFF TGTGCCAGCGGGCCGGGTGGATTGAACACCGGGGAGCTGTTTTTT
- TRBJ2-2 - TRBV7-6 CASSVAGDTGELFF TGTGCCAGCAGCGTGGCAGGGGACACCGGGGAGCTGTTTTTT
TRBD2 TRBJ2-1 many TRBV5-1 CASSFLAGEPYNEQFF TGCGCCAGCAGCTTTTTGGCGGGAGAGCCCTACAATGAGCAGTTCTTC
- TRBJ2-5 many TRBV5-5 CASSRTETQYF TGTGCCAGCAGTCGGACTGAGACCCAGTACTTC
- TRBJ2-5 few TRBV12-3/TRBV12-4 CASSFNMETQYF TGTGCCAGCAGTTTTAACATGGAGACCCAGTACTTC
- TRBJ2-7 - TRBV14 CASSQGSDFSYEQYF TGTGCCAGCAGCCAAGGGTCGGACTTCTCCTACGAGCAGTACTTC
- TRBJ2-2 many TRBV25-1 CASSEGGTLFF TGTGCCAGCAGTGAAGGCGGGACGCTGTTTTTT
- TRBJ2-3 few TRBV2 CASSADPSGPTDTQYF TGTGCCAGCAGTGCGGATCCCTCGGGCCCCACAGATACGCAGTATTTT
TRBD2 TRBJ2-1 many TRBV27 CASSSIAGGQDEQFF TGTGCCAGCAGTAGCATAGCGGGGGGACAAGATGAGCAGTTCTTC
- TRBJ1-1 many TRBV20-1 CSASGGRDTEAFF TGCAGTGCTAGCGGGGGGAGAGACACTGAAGCTTTCTTT
- TRBJ2-1 many TRBV25-1 CASSEATGQFF TGTGCCAGCAGTGAGGCAACGGGGCAGTTCTTC
TRBD1 TRBJ2-7 few TRBV20-1 CSATQARDRSYEQYF TGCAGTGCCACGCAGGCCCGGGACAGATCCTACGAGCAGTACTTC
- TRBJ2-7 many TRBV5-1 CASSREGFEQYF TGCGCCAGCAGTCGAGAAGGGTTCGAGCAGTACTTC
- TRBJ2-7 - TRBV29-1 CSVERQSGSHEQYF TGCAGCGTTGAACGACAGTCAGGTTCGCACGAGCAGTACTTC
TRBD2 TRBJ2-7 many TRBV6-2/TRBV6-3 CASSLGLGSYEQYF TGTGCCAGCAGTCTTGGACTAGGGTCCTACGAGCAGTACTTC
- TRBJ1-3 few TRBV12-3/TRBV12-4 CASSLITSGNTIYF TGTGCCAGCAGTTTAATCACATCTGGAAACACCATATATTTT
TRBD1 TRBJ1-2 many TRBV2 CAKREGQRIYGYTF TGTGCCAAAAGAGAGGGACAGCGAATCTATGGCTACACCTTC
TRBD1 TRBJ2-7 many TRBV7-9 CASSISGGGEQYF TGTGCCAGCAGCATATCAGGGGGCGGCGAGCAGTACTTC
- TRBJ2-1 - TRBV7-8 CASSLEIYSYNEQFF TGTGCCAGCAGCTTAGAGATATACTCCTACAATGAGCAGTTCTTC
TRBD2 TRBJ2-3 - TRBV11-1 CASSPWTSGYTDTQYF TGTGCCAGCAGCCCCTGGACTAGCGGATACACAGATACGCAGTATTTT
TRBD1 TRBJ2-2 - TRBV29-1 CSAGQGTGELFF TGCAGCGCAGGACAGGGCACCGGGGAGCTGTTTTTT
- TRBJ2-1 many TRBV9 CASSAGGPYNEQFF TGTGCCAGCAGCGCGGGGGGCCCCTACAATGAGCAGTTCTTC
TRBD2 TRBJ2-6 - TRBV18 CASSQLAAPSGANVLTF TGTGCCAGCTCCCAACTAGCGGCCCCCTCTGGGGCCAACGTCCTGACTTTC
- TRBJ2-7 - TRBV19 CASADTGLEDEQYF TGTGCCAGTGCAGATACAGGGCTCGAGGACGAGCAGTACTTC
- TRBJ2-5 many TRBV4-1 CASSQVVTEEETQYF TGCGCCAGCAGCCAAGTTGTTACCGAAGAAGAGACCCAGTACTTC
- TRBJ2-1 many TRBV9 CASSVEKERLYNEQFF TGTGCCAGCAGCGTAGAGAAGGAAAGACTATACAATGAGCAGTTCTTC
- TRBJ2-3 many TRBV29-1 CSVEETGSSTDTQYF TGCAGCGTTGAAGAAACAGGAAGTAGCACAGATACGCAGTATTTT
TRBD1 TRBJ2-7 - TRBV14 CASSPPGTGHYEQYF TGTGCCAGCAGCCCACCCGGGACAGGACACTACGAGCAGTACTTC
- TRBJ2-7 many TRBV29-1 CSAWGLVSNEQYF TGCAGCGCCTGGGGGCTCGTCTCCAACGAGCAGTACTTC
- TRBJ1-1 few TRBV20-1 CSASLPGLTEAFF TGCAGTGCTAGTCTGCCGGGGCTCACTGAAGCTTTCTTT
- TRBJ2-1 - TRBV4-3 CASSQVVKLSSYNEQFF TGCGCCAGCAGCCAAGTAGTTAAGCTTAGCTCCTACAATGAGCAGTTCTTC
- TRBJ2-5 few TRBV7-9 CASSSPRGKETQYF TGTGCCAGCAGCTCCCCCAGAGGGAAAGAGACCCAGTACTTC
TRBD2 TRBJ2-3 many TRBV20-1 CSASYLAGYTDTQYF TGCAGTGCTAGTTACCTAGCGGGATACACAGATACGCAGTATTTT
- TRBJ2-7 - TRBV19 CASSPWVAGYSYEQYF TGTGCCAGTAGTCCCTGGGTGGCGGGATACTCCTACGAGCAGTACTTC
- TRBJ2-7 - TRBV29-1 CSVKGETYEQYF TGCAGCGTCAAGGGAGAAACTTACGAGCAGTACTTC
- TRBJ2-1 - TRBV6-5 CASSYLGGYNEQFF TGTGCCAGCAGTTACTTGGGCGGCTACAATGAGCAGTTCTTC
TRBD1 TRBJ2-3 many TRBV5-1 CASSPRTGTEADTQYF TGCGCCAGCAGCCCGCGGACCGGGACAGAGGCAGATACGCAGTATTTT
- TRBJ2-1 few TRBV5-1 CASSSLPRDPNEQFF TGCGCCAGCAGCTCCCTGCCGCGGGATCCTAATGAGCAGTTCTTC
TRBD2 TRBJ2-2 - TRBV7-6 CASSLAWAGANTGELFF TGTGCCAGCAGCTTAGCGTGGGCGGGGGCGAACACCGGGGAGCTGTTTTTT
- TRBJ2-3 few TRBV12-3/TRBV12-4 CASSPATDTQYF TGTGCCAGCAGCCCCGCGACAGATACGCAGTATTTT
TRBD2 TRBJ2-7 many TRBV5-1 CASSSHSGDPLEQYF TGCGCCAGCAGCTCTCATAGCGGGGACCCTCTAGAGCAGTACTTC